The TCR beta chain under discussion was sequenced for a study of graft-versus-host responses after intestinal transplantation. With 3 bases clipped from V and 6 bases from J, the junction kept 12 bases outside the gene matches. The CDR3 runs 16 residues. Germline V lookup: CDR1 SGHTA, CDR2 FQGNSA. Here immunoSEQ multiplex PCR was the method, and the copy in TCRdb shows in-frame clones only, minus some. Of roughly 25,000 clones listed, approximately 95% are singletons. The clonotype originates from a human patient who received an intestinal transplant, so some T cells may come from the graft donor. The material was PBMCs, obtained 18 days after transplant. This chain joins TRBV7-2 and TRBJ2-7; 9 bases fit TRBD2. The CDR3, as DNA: TGTGCCAGCAGCTTTTCCCCCAGCGGGGGGCTAACCGAGCAGTACTTC. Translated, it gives CASSFSPSGGLTEQYF.